This entry lists 29 T cell receptor beta chains sequenced from one sample in a study of CD8+ T cells in alopecia areata. Following extraction, RNA underwent reverse transcription to cDNA, which served as the sequencing template. Method: immunoSEQ multiplex PCR; TCRdb's copy keeps in-frame clones and lacks some. The repertoire holds almost 250,000 clones, approximately 61% seen once, with roughly 1.2% in the top ten. Sequenced here: CD4+ T cells sorted from blood, sampled at week 0. These TCRs come from a human donor with alopecia areata.

This chain connects TRBV20-1 to TRBJ2-7; D unresolved. Germline CDR1 and CDR2: DFQATT and SNEGSKA (reference sequence). V was pared by 5 bases and J by 2 bases, with 7 bases between. The CDR3 runs to 11 residues. The CDR3 region is CSASDAYEQYF. The CDR3 DNA reads as TGCAGTGCTTCGGACGCCTACGAGCAGTACTTC.

This chain connects TRBV20-1 to TRBJ1-2; D ambiguous. Deletions cut 1 base from V and 3 bases from J, with 3 bases between. Per the germline V gene, CDR1 is DFQATT and CDR2 is SNEGSKA (reference sequence). The CDR3 is 11 residues long. The CDR3 DNA is TGCAGTGCTAGAGGGGACTATGGCTACACCTTC. Its translation is CSARGDYGYTF.

In its sample, this clone was seen a few times. The V gene is TRBV7-2, the J gene TRBJ2-5; possible D gene TRBD2, 5 bases. The CDR3 has 14 amino acids. V was shortened by 7 bases and J by 10 bases, with 22 bases between the two germline ends. Germline V gene lookup returns CDR1 SGHTA and CDR2 FQGNSA. The CDR3 region has the DNA TGTGCCAGCAAGGCGGTCCCCTCCATAGGAGGCCAGTACTTC. Translated: CASKAVPSIGGQYF.

This chain links TRBV29-1 with TRBJ2-3; D remains ambiguous. CDR3 length: 13 amino acids. V was pared by 3 bases and J by 2 bases, with 9 bases between. CDR1 is SQVTM, CDR2 ANQGSEA, per germline. CDR3 loop: CSVESTVTDTQYF. The DNA for the CDR3 is TGCAGCGTTGAGTCGACCGTCACAGATACGCAGTATTTT.

J is TRBJ1-1 and V is TRBV4-3; D gene uncertain. Germline loops: CDR1 LGHNA, CDR2 YSLEER. Trimming left V 4 bases short and J 4 bases short, with 10 bases between. The CDR3 has 13 residues. The CDR3 loop reads CASSRTRPTEAFF. Written as DNA, the CDR3 is TGCGCCAGCAGCCGGACTAGGCCCACTGAAGCTTTCTTT.

The J gene is TRBJ1-5, the V gene TRBV23-1; D gene ambiguous. TRBV23-1 qualifies as an ORF whose function is uncertain. Trimming took 6 bases from V and 9 from J, leaving 12 bases between them. CDR3 length equals 12 residues. CDR3 in DNA: TGCGCCAGCAGGTGGCAACTGCGGCCCCAGCATTTT. It is translated as CASRWQLRPQHF.

The gene calls are TRBV2 and TRBJ1-6, with D possibly matching TRBD1 (6 bases). The germline V gene has CDR1 SNHLY and CDR2 FYNNEI. Deletions cut 7 bases from V and 5 bases from J, with 15 bases between. CDR3 length: 15 residues. CDR3 nucleotide sequence: TGTGCCAGCATAGCCGGGGGCCTAAATAATTCACCCCTCCACTTT. Residues: CASIAGGLNNSPLHF.

The CDR3 region is CASSVEMGRFYNEQFF. The DNA for the CDR3 is TGTGCCAGCAGCGTAGAGATGGGCAGGTTTTACAATGAGCAGTTCTTC. The V call is TRBV9, the J call TRBJ2-1; no definite D call. V was pared by 0 bases and J by 4 bases, with 14 bases between. Germline loops: CDR1 SGDLS, CDR2 YYNGEE. The CDR3 totals 16 residues.

V usage is TRBV30 and J usage is TRBJ2-2; D call uncertain. The CDR3 has 13 residues. Per germline, CDR1 GTSNPN and CDR2 SVGIG (reference sequence). The V end lost 3 bases, the J end lost 1 base, and 6 bases lay between the germline ends. The CDR3 reads CAWRQRNTGELFF. CDR3 bases: TGTGCCTGGAGGCAGAGGAACACCGGGGAGCTGTTTTTT.

This chain connects TRBV7-2 to TRBJ2-7; 9 nucleotides match TRBD2. The V gene's germline CDR1 is SGHTA and CDR2 FQGNSA. This CDR3 comprises 15 residues. V lost 1 base, J lost 5 bases, and 6 bases stayed unmatched. CDR3 loop: CASSLVSGGGHEQYF. As DNA, the CDR3 is TGTGCCAGCAGCTTAGTTAGCGGGGGTGGCCACGAGCAGTACTTC.

This chain links TRBV9 with TRBJ1-6; the D gene is possibly TRBD1 (5 bases). Between the trimmed V and J ends, which lost 4 bases and 7 bases, there was a span of 12 bases. The length of the CDR3 is 14 residues. The germline V gene has CDR1 SGDLS and CDR2 YYNGEE. CDR3 sequence: CASSPRTQNSPLHF. CDR3 nucleotide sequence: TGTGCCAGCAGCCCCCGGACACAGAATTCACCCCTCCACTTT.

J is TRBJ1-2 and V is TRBV30; possibly TRBD1 for D (6 bases). This CDR3 comprises 14 residues. V was pared by 6 bases and J by 0 bases, with 14 bases between. Germline V gives CDR1 GTSNPN, CDR2 SVGIG (reference sequence). CDR3 region: CACTVRGTNYGYTF. CDR3 nucleotide sequence: TGTGCCTGTACCGTCAGGGGAACTAACTATGGCTACACCTTC.

V gene TRBV30 combines with J gene TRBJ2-4; no clear D. Germline CDR1 GTSNPN, CDR2 SVGIG (reference sequence). Trimming removed 0 bases from V and 0 bases from J, with 9 bases in between. There are 15 residues in the CDR3. CDR3 sequence: CAWSVLSLAKNIQYF. The CDR3 DNA reads as TGTGCCTGGAGTGTATTGTCGTTAGCCAAAAACATTCAGTACTTC.

The V and J genes are TRBV6-5 and TRBJ2-5; TRBD2 is a possible D gene (5 bases). The CDR3 consists of 13 residues. Germline CDR1 reads MNHEY; CDR2 reads SVGAGI. V was clipped by 5 bases and J by 2 bases, with 9 bases between them. The DNA for the CDR3 is TGTGCCAGCAGTCGACGGAGGCAAGAGACCCAGTACTTC. Its translation is CASSRRRQETQYF.

The chain carries TRBV12-5 and TRBJ2-6; 7 positions match TRBD1. V lost 5 bases, J lost 1 base, and 2 bases stayed unmatched. The V gene's germline CDR1 is LGHNT and CDR2 FRNRAP. The length of the CDR3 is 15 residues. The CDR3 loop is CASGPGQSGANVLTF. The CDR3 DNA reads TGTGCTAGTGGTCCGGGACAGTCTGGGGCCAACGTCCTGACTTTC.

This clone has a handful of counts. This chain links TRBV30 with TRBJ2-5; 11 bases line up with TRBD1. Germline CDR1 reads GTSNPN; CDR2 reads SVGIG (reference sequence). The CDR3 is made up of 13 amino acids. V was clipped by 3 bases and J by 4 bases; unmatched bases: 1. In DNA form, the CDR3 reads TGTGCCTGGAGAGGACAGGGGGCAGAGACCCAGTACTTC. This gives the protein CAWRGQGAETQYF.

The chain joins TRBV29-1 to TRBJ2-7, with a possible D match to TRBD2 (6 bases). There are 13 residues in the CDR3. Germline values: CDR1 SQVTM, CDR2 ANQGSEA. V lost 6 bases and J 0 bases, leaving 12 bases between the germline ends. This CDR3 is CSVFGGISYEQYF. Written as DNA, the CDR3 is TGCAGCGTGTTCGGGGGAATCTCCTACGAGCAGTACTTC.

V is TRBV29-1 and J is TRBJ1-1; D might be TRBD1 (6 bases). Germline-derived CDR1 and CDR2 are SQVTM and ANQGSEA. V dropped 7 bases and J dropped 5 bases, with 14 bases sitting between them. This CDR3 spans 12 amino acids. DNA for the CDR3: TGCAGCGGGTTACAGGGACGAACTGAAGCTTTCTTT. It specifies CSGLQGRTEAFF. The variable domain in full, completed from reference TRBV29-1 and TRBJ1-1, reads SAVISQKPSRDICQRGTSLTIQCQVDSQVTMMFWYRQQPGQSLTLIATANQGSEATYESGFVIDKFPISRPNLTFSTLTVSNMSPEDSSIYLCSGLQGRTEAFFGQGTRLTVV.

This clone was detected once. The genes are TRBV2 and TRBJ1-5, with D unresolved. The CDR3 spans 14 residues. Germline V gene lookup returns CDR1 SNHLY and CDR2 FYNNEI. The ends were cut back, 7 bases at V and 7 bases at J, with 17 bases in the middle. CDR3 sequence (DNA): TGTGCCAGCACCCCCGGGAGGGCAGACCAGCCCCAGCATTTT. Its translation is CASTPGRADQPQHF.

The chain employs TRBV2 and TRBJ2-7; the match to TRBD2 covers 7 bases. There are 15 residues in the CDR3. Trimming at V came to 10 bases and at J to 2 bases, leaving 14 bases not matched to a gene. CDR1 is SNHLY, CDR2 FYNNEI, per germline. The CDR3 loop is CATAKGSGVTYEQYF. Written as DNA, the CDR3 is TGTGCCACGGCAAAGGGGAGCGGGGTGACCTACGAGCAGTACTTC. The variable domain in full, completed from reference TRBV2 and TRBJ2-7, reads EPEVTQTPSHQVTQMGQEVILRCVPISNHLYFYWYRQILGQKVEFLVSFYNNEISEKSEIFDDQFSVERPDGSNFTLKIRSTKLEDSAMYFCATAKGSGVTYEQYFGPGTRLTVT.

The V call is TRBV30, the J call TRBJ2-5, with 13 bases that match TRBD2. CDR1 and CDR2 (germline): GTSNPN, SVGIG (reference sequence). Trimming cost V 4 bases and J 2 bases; bases outside gene matches: 7. The CDR3 contains 16 residues. CDR3 region: CAWNLGLAGFQETQYF. The CDR3 DNA reads TGTGCCTGGAACTTGGGACTAGCGGGGTTTCAAGAGACCCAGTACTTC.

The chain joins TRBV15 to TRBJ1-1; weak D call: TRBD1 (6 bases). Trimming shortened V by 3 bases and J by 4 bases, and 15 bases separated the two germline ends. The CDR3 consists of 15 residues. The germline gives CDR1 LNHNV, CDR2 YYDKDF (reference sequence). The CDR3 sequence is CATSRETGRFTEAFF. The DNA for the CDR3 is TGTGCCACCAGCAGGGAAACAGGGCGGTTCACTGAAGCTTTCTTT.

The chain joins TRBV19 to TRBJ2-5; D ambiguous. This CDR3 has 15 residues. Germline-derived CDR1 and CDR2 are LNHDA and SQIVND (reference sequence). Trimming removed 5 bases at V and 5 bases at J, with 18 bases between. This chain's CDR3 is CASSVAQGGRETQYF. CDR3 nucleotides: TGTGCCAGTAGTGTTGCCCAAGGCGGCCGGGAGACCCAGTACTTC.

This clone was counted a few times. The chain recombines TRBV7-9 with TRBJ1-6, with 9 nucleotides matching TRBD1. V lost 5 bases, J lost 16 bases, and 12 bases stayed unmatched. Germline values: CDR1 SEHNR, CDR2 FQNEAQ (reference sequence). This CDR3 spans 14 amino acids. The CDR3 loop is CASSATGGPPDLHF. In nucleotides, the CDR3 is TGTGCCAGCAGCGCAACAGGGGGCCCCCCCGATCTCCACTTT.

This chain uses TRBV5-1 with TRBJ1-2; no firm D call. CDR1 is SGHRS, CDR2 YFSETQ, per germline. The CDR3 is 15 residues long. Trimming took 4 bases from V and 5 from J, leaving 18 bases between them. The CDR3 reads CASSRGGGRVYGYTF. DNA for the CDR3: TGCGCCAGCAGCCGCGGTGGAGGGAGAGTTTATGGCTACACCTTC.

CDR3: CAWMTTLNTEAFF. The CDR3 bases are TGTGCCTGGATGACGACCTTGAACACTGAAGCTTTCTTT. The J gene is TRBJ1-1, the V gene TRBV30; D remains ambiguous. Germline-derived CDR1 and CDR2 are GTSNPN and SVGIG (reference sequence). The CDR3 spans 13 residues. The germline V and J ends were trimmed by 4 bases and 0 bases, with 9 bases remaining between them.

This clone was seen repeatedly, ten times or more. Compared with germline, one end of the junction differs, possibly owing to a read error. The gene calls are TRBV2 and TRBJ2-7, with unresolved D. The CDR3 is 12 amino acids. Germline values: CDR1 SNHLY, CDR2 FYNNEI. CDR3 amino acids: CASSRLKLTSNF. Written as DNA, the CDR3 is TGTGCCAGCAGCCGACTGAAACTGACGTCGAACTTC.

The chain is built from TRBV7-9 and TRBJ2-7, with TRBD2 identical over 12 bases. V lost 5 bases, J lost 4 bases, and 6 bases stayed unmatched. This CDR3 region has 15 residues. Per germline, CDR1 SEHNR and CDR2 FQNEAQ (reference sequence). The CDR3 is CASSTRTSGAYEQYF. The CDR3, as DNA: TGTGCCAGCAGCACCCGGACTAGCGGGGCATACGAGCAGTACTTC.

The chain joins TRBV11-2 to TRBJ1-1; tentative D call: TRBD1 (5 bases). The CDR3 loop spans 15 amino acids. V was clipped by 1 base and J by 8 bases, with 17 bases between them. CDR1 SGHAT and CDR2 FQNNGV come from the germline V gene. The CDR3 DNA reads as TGTGCCAGCAGCTTAGGTTCGGCCAGGGTGCGGGAAGCTTTCTTT. Translation: CASSLGSARVREAFF. Combining the CDR3 with reference TRBV11-2 and TRBJ1-1 gives the whole variable domain EAGVAQSPRYKIIEKRQSVAFWCNPISGHATLYWYQQILGQGPKLLIQFQNNGVVDDSQLPKDRFSAERLKGVDSTLKIQPAKLEDSAVYLCASSLGSARVREAFFGQGTRLTVV.